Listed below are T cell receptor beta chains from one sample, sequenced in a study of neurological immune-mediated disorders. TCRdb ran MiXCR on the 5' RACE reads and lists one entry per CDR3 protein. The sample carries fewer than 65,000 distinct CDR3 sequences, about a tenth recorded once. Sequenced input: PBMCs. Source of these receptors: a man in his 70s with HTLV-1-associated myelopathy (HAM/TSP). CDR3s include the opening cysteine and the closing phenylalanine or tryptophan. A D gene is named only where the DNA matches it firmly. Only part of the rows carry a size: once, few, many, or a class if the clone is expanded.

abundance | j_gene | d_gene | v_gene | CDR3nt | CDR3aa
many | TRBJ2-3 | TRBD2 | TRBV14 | TGTGCCAGCAGTCGGACTAGCGGGAGGGCGGCGCATACGCAGTATTTT | CASSRTSGRAAHTQYF
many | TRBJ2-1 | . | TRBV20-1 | TGCAGTGCTAGCTCCCCTCGCGGATCCAATGAGCAGTTCTTC | CSASSPRGSNEQFF
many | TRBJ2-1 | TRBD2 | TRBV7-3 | TGTGCCAGCAGCTTAGTAACTAGCGGGAGTAATGAGCAGTTCTTC | CASSLVTSGSNEQFF
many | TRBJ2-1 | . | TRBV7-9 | TGTGCCAGCTCAGCTTTTTCCAATGAGCAGTTCTTC | CASSAFSNEQFF
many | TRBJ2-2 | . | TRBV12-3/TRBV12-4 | TGTGCCAGCAGTCCTAGGGGGGGACCACGGGAGCTGTTTTTT | CASSPRGGPRELFF
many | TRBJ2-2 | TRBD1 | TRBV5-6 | TGTGCCAGCAGTCGACGACAGGGTGTATACACCGGGGAGCTGTTTTTT | CASSRRQGVYTGELFF
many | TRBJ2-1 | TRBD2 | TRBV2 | TGTGCCACCGGGGGGGGAGCGTACAATGAGCAGTTCTTC | CATGGGAYNEQFF
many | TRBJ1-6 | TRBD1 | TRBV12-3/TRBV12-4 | TGTGCCAGCAGTTTAAGGGGGCAGGTTTCACCCCTCCACTTT | CASSLRGQVSPLHF
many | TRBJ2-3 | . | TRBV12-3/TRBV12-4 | TGTGCCAGCAGTTTCGCGTTCAACCCTAGCACAGATACGCAGTATTTT | CASSFAFNPSTDTQYF
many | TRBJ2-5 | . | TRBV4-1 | TGCGCCAGCAGCCAAGTTATTCGCTCGGAGACCCAGTACTTC | CASSQVIRSETQYF
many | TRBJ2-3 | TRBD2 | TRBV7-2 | TGTGCCAGCAGCTTAAATAGCGGGAGGGGGGCAGATACGCAGTATTTT | CASSLNSGRGADTQYF
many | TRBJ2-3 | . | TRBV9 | TGTGCCAGCAGCGCCGGCAGGGTGTCAGATACGCAGTATTTT | CASSAGRVSDTQYF
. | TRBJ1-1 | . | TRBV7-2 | TGTGCCAGCAGCTACGGGCAGCTGAACACTGAAGCTTTCTTT | CASSYGQLNTEAFF
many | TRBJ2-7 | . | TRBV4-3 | TGCGCCAGCAGCCTGACTAGACGCTACTACGAGCAGTACTTC | CASSLTRRYYEQYF
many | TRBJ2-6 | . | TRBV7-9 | TGTGCCAGCAGCGTCAGGCTCTCTGGGGCCAACGTCCTGACTTTC | CASSVRLSGANVLTF
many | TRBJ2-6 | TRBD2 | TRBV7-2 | TGTGCCAGCAGCCTCAGTACCCCTAGCGGGAAGGCACGCTCTGGGGCCAACGTCCTGACTTTC | CASSLSTPSGKARSGANVLTF
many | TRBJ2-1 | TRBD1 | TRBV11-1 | TGTGCCAGCAGTTTGACCGGGACAGGGGTCGAAGAGCAGTTCTTC | CASSLTGTGVEEQFF
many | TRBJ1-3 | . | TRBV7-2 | TGTGCCAGCAGCTCTATGATTACGGACGGAAACACCATATATTTT | CASSSMITDGNTIYF
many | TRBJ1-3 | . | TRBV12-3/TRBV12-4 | TGTGCCAGCAGTCTTGACGGATACTCTGGAAACACCATATATTTT | CASSLDGYSGNTIYF